These T cell receptor beta chains were read from a single sample in a study of CD8+CD57+ T cells in acquired aplastic anemia. A single record per CDR3 protein comes from TCRdb applying MiXCR to the reads. The sample shows hundreds of thousands of distinct CDR3 sequences, roughly 53% of them seen only once. The sample consisted of sorted CD4+, CD8+, or CD8+CD57+ T cells (not recorded which) from PBMCs. Receptors originate from a human donor with aplastic anemia. Each CDR3 is given with its conserved first and last residue. Each record gives: clone size, J gene, D gene, V gene, CDR3 protein. D genes are given only for firm matches. Not every row has a clone size; where given, it reads once, few, many or a size class.

many TRBJ2-7 . TRBV20-1 CSATRSFSYEQYF
. TRBJ2-3 TRBD2 TRBV6-4 CASSELAGGPSTDTQYF
many TRBJ1-2 . TRBV5-5 CASSLDSTNYGYTF
many TRBJ1-5 TRBD1 TRBV6-6 CASSYYPGQGTHQPQHF
many TRBJ1-6 . TRBV5-6 CASSLGTGAMNSPLHF
once TRBJ2-7 . TRBV2 CASSRTPTYEQYF
many TRBJ1-1 . TRBV7-8 CASSLVGLNTEAFF
many TRBJ1-1 . TRBV5-1 CASSLATIEGARAFF
many TRBJ2-2 TRBD1 TRBV7-8 CASSLPGTGVTGELFF
few TRBJ2-7 TRBD2 TRBV3-1 CASSQDRLAGAYEQYF
. TRBJ1-5 . TRBV29-1 CSVATGLNQPQHF
. TRBJ1-4 TRBD1 TRBV5-6 CASSRRGTNEKLPF